The 17 T cell receptor beta chains below were found in one sample sequenced in a study of blood T cell repertoires in COVID-19. Generated by immunoSEQ multiplex PCR, the TCRdb table keeps only in-frame clones and is missing some. Of roughly 70,000 clones in the sample, around 88% were seen once. Sequenced sample: peripheral blood. The receptors were sampled from a woman between 65 and 79 years old with acute or convalescent COVID-19.

The chain's CDR3 is CAISEPGQANTEAFF. The CDR3 bases are TGTGCCATCAGTGAGCCTGGACAGGCGAACACTGAAGCTTTCTTT. The rearrangement joins TRBV10-3 to TRBJ1-1; 7 bases line up with TRBD1. The CDR3 sequence is 15 residues long. Looked up from germline, CDR1 is ENHRY and CDR2 is SYGVKD. J gave up 1 base and V 2 bases, and 4 bases lay outside the gene matches.

This chain connects TRBV19 to TRBJ1-5; no reliable D call. V was clipped by 3 bases and J by 0 bases, with 12 bases between them. Germline V CDR1 and CDR2: LNHDA, SQIVND (reference sequence). This CDR3 is 16 amino acids long. The CDR3 reads CASSIARQPSNQPQHF. The CDR3 nucleotides read TGTGCCAGTAGTATTGCCCGACAACCTAGCAATCAGCCCCAGCATTTT.

The chain carries TRBV7-2 and TRBJ2-2, with 7 bases identical to TRBD1. V lost 3 bases and J lost 2; bases outside the gene matches: 3. The germline V gene encodes CDR1 SGHTA and CDR2 FQGNSA. This CDR3 region has 15 residues. The CDR3 DNA sequence: TGTGCCAGCAGCTTGAGGACAGGCAACACCGGGGAGCTGTTTTTT. It is translated as CASSLRTGNTGELFF.

The chain carries TRBV3-1 (or the pseudogene TRBV3-2) and TRBJ2-7; 7 bases are shared with TRBD2. The germline gives CDR1 LGHDT, CDR2 YNNKEL (reference sequence). The CDR3 loop spans 14 amino acids. J gave up 5 bases and V 0 bases, and 4 bases lay outside the gene matches. In DNA form, the CDR3 reads TGTGCCAGCAGCCAAGATCGACTAGCCCACGAGCAGTACTTC. Translation: CASSQDRLAHEQYF.

The chain recombines TRBV9 with TRBJ2-7; 7 nucleotides agree with TRBD1. CDR1 SGDLS and CDR2 YYNGEE come from the germline V gene. The CDR3 is made up of 16 amino acids. With V trimmed by 0 bases and J by 6 bases, 12 bases remained unmatched. The CDR3 nucleotides are TGTGCCAGCAGCGTAGGGATGAAGGGGGCTTTTGGCGAGCAGTACTTC. Its translation: CASSVGMKGAFGEQYF.

The V gene is TRBV2, the J gene TRBJ1-5; TRBD1 matches 8 bases. The CDR3 loop spans 14 amino acids. The trim removed 6 bases at V and 4 bases at J, leaving 5 bases unmatched. From germline, CDR1 is SNHLY and CDR2 FYNNEI. CDR3 nucleotide sequence: TGTGCCAGCAGCCAGGACAGGGTAAATCAGCCCCAGCATTTT. Translating gives CASSQDRVNQPQHF.

The gene calls are TRBV9 and TRBJ1-4, with D tentatively TRBD1 (5 bases). V shed 4 bases and J shed 7 bases, with 17 bases lying between them. The V gene's germline CDR1 is SGDLS and CDR2 YYNGEE. This CDR3 is 15 amino acids long. The CDR3 DNA follows: TGTGCCAGCAGCCCGGGGGGGTTCGGCGGTGAAAAACTGTTTTTT. Its translation: CASSPGGFGGEKLFF.

CDR3 sequence reads: CASSSGQLPTNEKLFF. The CDR3 region has the DNA TGCGCCAGCAGCTCCGGACAGCTCCCAACTAATGAAAAACTGTTTTTT. This chain uses TRBV5-1 with TRBJ1-4, with D perhaps TRBD1 (6 bases). Looked up from germline, CDR1 is SGHRS and CDR2 is YFSETQ. Trimming took 3 bases from V and 0 from J, leaving 12 bases between them. CDR3 size: 16 residues.

The J gene is TRBJ2-3, the V gene TRBV19, with 9 bases aligning to TRBD1. Per the germline V gene, CDR1 is LNHDA and CDR2 is SQIVND (reference sequence). The V segment lost 1 base and the J segment 6 bases; nucleotides outside the gene matches: 8. The CDR3 is 16 amino acids. Here the CDR3 DNA reads TGTGCCAGTAGTATAGCTGGGACAGGGTTCAAGGATACGCAGTATTTT. Protein product: CASSIAGTGFKDTQYF.

This rearrangement joins TRBV28 to TRBJ1-6, with D possibly matching TRBD1 (6 bases). Looked up from germline, CDR1 is MDHEN and CDR2 is SYDVKM. V was clipped by 2 bases and J by 6 bases, with 11 bases between them. CDR3 length: 15 amino acids. CDR3 protein: CASSLMRGTNSPLHF. In nucleotides, the CDR3 is TGTGCCAGCAGTTTAATGAGGGGGACTAATTCACCCCTCCACTTT.

The rearrangement uses TRBV7-3 and TRBJ2-1; TRBD2 aligns across 11 bases. The CDR3 sequence is 16 residues long. Looked up from germline, CDR1 is SGHTA and CDR2 is FQGTGA. The J segment lost 4 bases and the V segment lost 5 bases, leaving 7 bases of the junction unmatched. CDR3 sequence (DNA): TGTGCCAGCAGCCCGGGGGTAGCGGGAGGGTACAATGAGCAGTTCTTC. This encodes CASSPGVAGGYNEQFF.

V is TRBV3-1 (or the pseudogene TRBV3-2) and J is TRBJ2-5; 15 bases are shared with TRBD2. Unmatched junction bases numbered 8, after V lost 4 bases and J lost 5 bases. The CDR3 is 17 amino acids. The germline V gene has CDR1 LGHDT and CDR2 YNNKEL (reference sequence). CDR3 in DNA: TGTGCCAGCAGCCTGCGGACTAGCGGGAGGGTAGGGGAGACCCAGTACTTC. Translated: CASSLRTSGRVGETQYF.

The chain couples TRBV3-1 (or the pseudogene TRBV3-2) to TRBJ2-1, with 9 bases lining up with TRBD2. The V gene's germline CDR1 is LGHDT and CDR2 YNNKEL (reference sequence). There are 14 residues in the CDR3. V gave up 4 bases and J gave up 8 bases; unmatched junction bases: 6. The CDR3, as DNA: TGTGCCAGCAGCCTGGCTAGCGGGGTTTATGAGCAGTTCTTC. Protein product: CASSLASGVYEQFF.

V is TRBV4-3 and J is TRBJ1-2; TRBD1 agrees at 12 bases. Germline CDR1 is LGHNA and CDR2 is YSLEER. CDR3 size: 15 residues. The ends lost 4 bases at V and 8 bases at J; junction bases unmatched: 8. The CDR3 protein is CASSPPGQGADGYTF. In nucleotides, the CDR3 is TGCGCCAGCAGCCCGCCGGGACAGGGGGCGGACGGCTACACCTTC.

The chain is built from TRBV19 and TRBJ2-3; 7 bases are shared with TRBD2. J was trimmed by 0 bases and V by 6 bases; bases with no gene match: 9. CDR3 length: 16 amino acids. The V gene's germline CDR1 is LNHDA and CDR2 SQIVND (reference sequence). Here the CDR3 reads CASRWDYFTSTDTQYF. The CDR3 DNA follows: TGTGCCAGTAGATGGGACTACTTTACTAGCACAGATACGCAGTATTTT.

V is TRBV5-1 and J is TRBJ1-3; D possibly corresponds to TRBD1 (5 bases). From germline, CDR1 is SGHRS and CDR2 YFSETQ. V was cut by 10 bases and J by 1 base, with 12 bases left in between. The CDR3 loop spans 13 amino acids. The CDR3 reads CASRVPSGNTIYF. DNA for the CDR3: TGCGCCTCCAGGGTGCCGTCTGGAAACACCATATATTTT.

The chain employs TRBV7-8 and TRBJ2-1; a weak D match, TRBD2 (6 bases). Between the trimmed V and J ends, which lost 4 bases and 6 bases, there was a span of 16 bases. Germline V CDR1 and CDR2: SGHVS, FQNEAQ. There are 15 residues in the CDR3. In nucleotides, the CDR3 is TGTGCCAGCAGCTGGAATCAAGCGGGTGGCAATGAGCAGTTCTTC. Amino acids: CASSWNQAGGNEQFF.